One sample yielded the 9 T cell receptor beta chains listed below, sequenced in a study of shared clonotypes between healthy human individuals. Some clones are missing from TCRdb's copy, which holds only in-frame ones; the method was immunoSEQ multiplex PCR. This sample has around 700,000 clones, with about three quarters found just once. Sequenced sample: memory CD4+ T cells sorted from blood. Indicated subset: CD45RA-negative fraction. These receptors were collected from a woman under 40 in good health.

This clone has more than one count but fewer than ten. The V and J genes are TRBV4-1 and TRBJ2-7; D is perhaps TRBD2 (5 bases). Germline CDR1 and CDR2: MGHRA and YSYEKL. CDR3 size: 18 residues. V lost 1 base and J lost 0, with 19 bases in between. Here the CDR3 reads CASSQGPGRVLASYEQYF. CDR3 bases: TGCGCCAGCAGCCAAGGACCTGGTAGGGTCCTAGCCTCCTACGAGCAGTACTTC.

This chain connects TRBV25-1 to TRBJ2-2; 8 bases are a match to TRBD1. V was pared by 5 bases and J by 3 bases, with 5 bases of the junction left unmatched. CDR1 is MGHDK and CDR2 is SYGVNS in the germline V gene. The CDR3 has 15 residues. The CDR3 nucleotides read TGTGCCAGCAGTTCTCCGGACAGGGACACCGGGGAGCTGTTTTTT. It yields the protein CASSSPDRDTGELFF.

The chain carries TRBV5-1 and TRBJ2-1, with TRBD2 matching 13 bases. V lost 1 base to trimming and J lost 4 bases; unmatched junction nucleotides: 2. Germline CDR1 is SGHRS and CDR2 is YFSETQ. The CDR3 length is 16 residues. CDR3 amino acids: CASSLTSGREYNEQFF. CDR3 nucleotide sequence: TGCGCCAGCAGCTTGACTAGCGGGAGGGAATACAATGAGCAGTTCTTC.

The chain joins TRBV7-9 to TRBJ1-2, with 9 bases aligning to TRBD1. The junction had 3 bases not matched to a gene; V was cut back by 3 bases and J by 4 bases. Germline V gene data show CDR1 as SEHNR and CDR2 as FQNEAQ (reference sequence). The CDR3 loop spans 14 amino acids. This chain's CDR3 is CASSFPTGGYGYTF. DNA of the CDR3: TGTGCCAGCAGCTTCCCGACAGGGGGCTATGGCTACACCTTC.

V gene TRBV5-1 combines with J gene TRBJ2-7, with TRBD2 as a possible D gene (6 bases). Trimming took off 7 bases at V and 9 bases at J, with 29 bases between the two ends. CDR3 length equals 16 residues. The germline gives CDR1 SGHRS, CDR2 YFSETQ. The CDR3 sequence: CASSGRSGGTPLAQYF. CDR3 nucleotide sequence: TGCGCCAGCTCGGGTCGTAGCGGCGGGACGCCTCTGGCGCAGTACTTC.

V is TRBV23-1 and J is TRBJ2-7; 13 nucleotides agree with TRBD2. TRBV23-1 is reported as an ORF; its role is uncertain. With V trimmed by 0 bases and J by 0 bases, 14 bases remained unmatched. CDR3 length equals 21 residues. CDR3: CASSQSNRSTSGGTFSYEQYF. Written as DNA, the CDR3 is TGCGCCAGCAGTCAATCGAACAGGTCGACTAGCGGGGGGACGTTCTCCTACGAGCAGTACTTC.

This chain connects TRBV6-5 to TRBJ2-5; the match to TRBD2 covers 8 bases. Germline values: CDR1 MNHEY, CDR2 SVGAGI. The V segment lost 6 bases and the J segment 14 bases; nucleotides outside the gene matches: 11. The CDR3 covers 12 residues. CDR3 coding DNA: TGTGCCAGCAGCTCGGGGGGGGACATCTTTTACTTC. It translates to CASSSGGDIFYF.

The chain uses TRBV7-9 and TRBJ1-1, with D unresolved. CDR3 length equals 12 residues. Germline V gene lookup returns CDR1 SEHNR and CDR2 FQNEAQ (reference sequence). Trimming took 5 bases from V and 10 from J, leaving 14 bases between them. This CDR3 reads CASSPRLGAAFF. The CDR3 DNA is TGTGCCAGCAGCCCCCGGTTAGGTGCAGCTTTCTTT.

The chain links TRBV2 to TRBJ1-3; D call uncertain. This CDR3 contains 14 residues. V was trimmed by 3 bases and J by 4 bases, leaving 10 bases between them. In germline, CDR1 is SNHLY, CDR2 FYNNEI. In DNA form, the CDR3 reads TGTGCCAGCAGTGAGCGGACTGCAGGAAACACCATATATTTT. Translating gives CASSERTAGNTIYF.